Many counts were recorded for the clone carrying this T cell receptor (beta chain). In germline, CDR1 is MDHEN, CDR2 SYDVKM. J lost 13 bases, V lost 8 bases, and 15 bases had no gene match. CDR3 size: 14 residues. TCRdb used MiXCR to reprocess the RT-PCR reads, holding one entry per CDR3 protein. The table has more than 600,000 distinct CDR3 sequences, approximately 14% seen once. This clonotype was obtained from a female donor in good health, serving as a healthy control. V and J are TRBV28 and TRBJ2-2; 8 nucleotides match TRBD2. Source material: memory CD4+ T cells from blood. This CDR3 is CASRYSSGPFWLFF. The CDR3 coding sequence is TGTGCCAGCCGATACTCTAGCGGGCCATTTTGGCTGTTTTTT.